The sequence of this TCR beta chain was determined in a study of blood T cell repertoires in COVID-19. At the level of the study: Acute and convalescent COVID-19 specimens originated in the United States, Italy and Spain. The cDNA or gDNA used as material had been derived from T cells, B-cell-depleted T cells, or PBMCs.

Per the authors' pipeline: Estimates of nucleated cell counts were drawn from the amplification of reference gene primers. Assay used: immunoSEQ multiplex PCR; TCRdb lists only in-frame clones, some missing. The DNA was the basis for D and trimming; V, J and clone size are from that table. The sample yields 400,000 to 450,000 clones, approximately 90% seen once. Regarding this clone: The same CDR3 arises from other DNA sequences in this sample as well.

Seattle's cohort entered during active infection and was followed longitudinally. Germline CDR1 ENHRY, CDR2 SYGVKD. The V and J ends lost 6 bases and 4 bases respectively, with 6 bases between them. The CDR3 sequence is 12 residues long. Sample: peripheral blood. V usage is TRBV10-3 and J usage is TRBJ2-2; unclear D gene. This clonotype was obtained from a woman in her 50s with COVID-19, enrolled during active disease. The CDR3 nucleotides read TGTGCCATCAGCCCGGGCACCGGGGAGCTGTTTTTT. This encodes CAISPGTGELFF.